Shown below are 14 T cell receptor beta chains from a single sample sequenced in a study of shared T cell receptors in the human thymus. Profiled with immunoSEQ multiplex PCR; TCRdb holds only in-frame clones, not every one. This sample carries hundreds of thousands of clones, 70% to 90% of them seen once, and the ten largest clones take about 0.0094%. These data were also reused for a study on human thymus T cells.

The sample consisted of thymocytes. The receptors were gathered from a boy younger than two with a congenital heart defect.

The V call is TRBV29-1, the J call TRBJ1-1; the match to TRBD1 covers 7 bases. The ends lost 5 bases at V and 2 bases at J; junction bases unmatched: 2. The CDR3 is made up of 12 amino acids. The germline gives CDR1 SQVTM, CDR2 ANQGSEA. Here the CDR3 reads CSVQGGNTEAFF. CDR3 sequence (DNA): TGCAGCGTTCAAGGGGGCAACACTGAAGCTTTCTTT.

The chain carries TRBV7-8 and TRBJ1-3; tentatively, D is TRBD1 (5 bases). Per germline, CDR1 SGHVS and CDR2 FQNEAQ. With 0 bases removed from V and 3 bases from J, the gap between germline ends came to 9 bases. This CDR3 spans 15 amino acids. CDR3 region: CASSLAGGGGNTIYF. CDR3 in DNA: TGTGCCAGCAGCTTAGCGGGGGGGGGTGGAAACACCATATATTTT.

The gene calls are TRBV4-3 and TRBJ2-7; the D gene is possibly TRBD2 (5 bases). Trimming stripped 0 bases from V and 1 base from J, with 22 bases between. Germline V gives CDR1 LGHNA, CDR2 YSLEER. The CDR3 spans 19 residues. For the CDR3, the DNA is TGCGCCAGCAGCCAAGATAGGCGGTTTACGGGATCTACGTCCTACGAGCAGTACTTC. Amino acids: CASSQDRRFTGSTSYEQYF.

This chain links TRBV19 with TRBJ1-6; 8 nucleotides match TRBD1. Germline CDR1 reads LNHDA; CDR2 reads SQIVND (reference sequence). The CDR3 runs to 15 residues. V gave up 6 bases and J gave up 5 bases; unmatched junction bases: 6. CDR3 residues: CASSLGQGHNSPLHF. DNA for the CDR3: TGTGCCAGTAGCCTAGGACAGGGCCATAATTCACCCCTCCACTTT.

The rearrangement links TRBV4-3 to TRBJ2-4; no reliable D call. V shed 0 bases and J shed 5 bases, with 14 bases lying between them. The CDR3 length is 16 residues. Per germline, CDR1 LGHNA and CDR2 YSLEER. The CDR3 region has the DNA TGCGCCAGCAGCCAAGATCAGGAAGGATTGGAAAACATTCAGTACTTC. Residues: CASSQDQEGLENIQYF.

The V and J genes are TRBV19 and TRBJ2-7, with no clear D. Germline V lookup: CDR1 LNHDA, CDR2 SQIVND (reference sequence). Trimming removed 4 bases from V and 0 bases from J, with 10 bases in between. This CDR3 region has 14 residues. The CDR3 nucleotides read TGTGCCAGTAGTAATGGCTGGTTCTCCTACGAGCAGTACTTC. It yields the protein CASSNGWFSYEQYF.

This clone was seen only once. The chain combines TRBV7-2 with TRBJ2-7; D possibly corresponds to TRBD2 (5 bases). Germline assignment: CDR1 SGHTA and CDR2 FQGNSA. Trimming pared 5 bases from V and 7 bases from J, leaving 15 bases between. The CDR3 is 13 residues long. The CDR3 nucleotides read TGTGCCAGCAGCCTACTAGAGGAAAGGGAGCAGTACTTC. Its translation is CASSLLEEREQYF.

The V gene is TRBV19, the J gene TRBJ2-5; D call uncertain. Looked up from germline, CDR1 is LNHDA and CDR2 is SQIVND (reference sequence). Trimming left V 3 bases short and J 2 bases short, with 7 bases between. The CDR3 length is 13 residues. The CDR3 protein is CASSIPRQETQYF. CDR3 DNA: TGTGCCAGTAGTATCCCCAGGCAAGAGACCCAGTACTTC.

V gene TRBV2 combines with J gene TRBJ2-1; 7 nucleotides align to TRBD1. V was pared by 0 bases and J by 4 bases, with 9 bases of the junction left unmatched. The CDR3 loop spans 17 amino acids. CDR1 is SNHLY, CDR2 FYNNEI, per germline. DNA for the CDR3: TGTGCCAGCAGTGAAGCGCATGTGACAGGGTATTACAATGAGCAGTTCTTC. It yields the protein CASSEAHVTGYYNEQFF.

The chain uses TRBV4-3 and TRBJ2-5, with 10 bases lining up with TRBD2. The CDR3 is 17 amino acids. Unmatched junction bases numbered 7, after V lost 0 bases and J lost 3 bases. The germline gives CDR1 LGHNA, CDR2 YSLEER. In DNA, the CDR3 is TGCGCCAGCAGCCAAGAACTAGCGGGGCCGACCAAAGAGACCCAGTACTTC. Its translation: CASSQELAGPTKETQYF.

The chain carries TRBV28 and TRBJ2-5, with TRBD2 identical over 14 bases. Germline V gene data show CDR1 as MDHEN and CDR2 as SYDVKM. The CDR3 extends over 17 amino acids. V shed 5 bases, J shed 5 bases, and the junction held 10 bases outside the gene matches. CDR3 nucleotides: TGTGCCAGCAGTGGATCCGGGACTAGCGGGAGTTCTGAGACCCAGTACTTC. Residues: CASSGSGTSGSSETQYF.

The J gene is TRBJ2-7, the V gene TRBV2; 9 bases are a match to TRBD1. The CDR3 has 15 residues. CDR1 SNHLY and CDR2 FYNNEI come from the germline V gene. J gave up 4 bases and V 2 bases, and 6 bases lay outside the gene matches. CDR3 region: CASSERPGTGYEQYF. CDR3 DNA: TGTGCCAGCAGTGAAAGGCCCGGGACAGGGTACGAGCAGTACTTC. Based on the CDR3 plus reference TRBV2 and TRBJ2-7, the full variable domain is EPEVTQTPSHQVTQMGQEVILRCVPISNHLYFYWYRQILGQKVEFLVSFYNNEISEKSEIFDDQFSVERPDGSNFTLKIRSTKLEDSAMYFCASSERPGTGYEQYFGPGTRLTVT.

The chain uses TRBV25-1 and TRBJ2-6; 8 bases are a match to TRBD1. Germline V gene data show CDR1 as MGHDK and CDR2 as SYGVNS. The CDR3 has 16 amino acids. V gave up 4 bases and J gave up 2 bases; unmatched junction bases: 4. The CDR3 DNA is TGTGCCAGCAGTGCCGAGACAGGGGCTGGGGCCAACGTCCTGACTTTC. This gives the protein CASSAETGAGANVLTF.

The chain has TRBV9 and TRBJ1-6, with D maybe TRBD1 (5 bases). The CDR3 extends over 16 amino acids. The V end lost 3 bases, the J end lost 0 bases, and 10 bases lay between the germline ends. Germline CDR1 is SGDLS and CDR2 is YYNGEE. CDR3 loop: CASSGDSSSYNSPLHF. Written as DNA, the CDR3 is TGTGCCAGCAGCGGGGACTCAAGCTCCTATAATTCACCCCTCCACTTT.